The next 27 T cell receptor beta chains were all read from a single sample in a study of blood T cell repertoires in COVID-19. Sequencing was performed with immunoSEQ multiplex PCR; in TCRdb, only in-frame clones are kept and a portion is missing. The sample holds fewer than 150,000 clones; around 88% are singletons and the top ten take about 1%. Sequencing was carried out using peripheral blood. The receptors were sampled from a woman in her forties or fifties with active or convalescent COVID-19.

CDR3 coding DNA: TGTGCCAGTAGTGCGCCGGGACATAACTATTCACCCCTCCACTTT. This sequence encodes CASSAPGHNYSPLHF. The chain links TRBV19 to TRBJ1-6; TRBD1 might be the D (6 bases). Between the trimmed V and J ends, which lost 5 bases and 8 bases, there was a span of 16 bases. The CDR3 consists of 15 residues. CDR1 and CDR2 (germline): LNHDA, SQIVND (reference sequence).

The chain couples TRBV2 to TRBJ2-7; 10 bases align to TRBD1. The CDR3 is 15 amino acids. The J segment lost 6 bases and the V segment lost 6 bases, leaving 11 bases of the junction unmatched. Per germline, CDR1 SNHLY and CDR2 FYNNEI. The chain's CDR3 is CASSADRQGATEQYF. In DNA form, the CDR3 reads TGTGCCAGCAGCGCCGACAGACAGGGGGCGACCGAGCAGTACTTC. Variable domain in full (rest from reference TRBV2 and TRBJ2-7): EPEVTQTPSHQVTQMGQEVILRCVPISNHLYFYWYRQILGQKVEFLVSFYNNEISEKSEIFDDQFSVERPDGSNFTLKIRSTKLEDSAMYFCASSADRQGATEQYFGPGTRLTVT.

This chain uses TRBV2 with TRBJ1-2; TRBD1 aligns across 8 bases. This CDR3 is built from 14 residues. V shed 6 bases and J 4 bases; nucleotides not matched to a gene: 7. Germline CDR1 reads SNHLY; CDR2 reads FYNNEI. This CDR3 is CASRIPTGGYGYTF. Here the CDR3 DNA reads TGTGCCAGCAGAATACCCACAGGGGGCTATGGCTACACCTTC. The complete variable domain, with remaining parts taken from reference TRBV2 and TRBJ1-2, reads EPEVTQTPSHQVTQMGQEVILRCVPISNHLYFYWYRQILGQKVEFLVSFYNNEISEKSEIFDDQFSVERPDGSNFTLKIRSTKLEDSAMYFCASRIPTGGYGYTFGSGTRLTVV.

This rearrangement joins TRBV5-4 to TRBJ2-3; no reliable D call. V was trimmed by 3 bases and J by 3 bases, leaving 8 bases between them. Germline CDR1 is SGHNT and CDR2 is YYREEE (reference sequence). The CDR3 is 13 amino acids. The CDR3 coding sequence is TGTGCCAGCAGCTCGCAGGCTACAGATACGCAGTATTTT. Protein: CASSSQATDTQYF. Using reference TRBV5-4 and TRBJ2-3 for the parts outside the CDR3, the full variable domain is ETGVTQSPTHLIKTRGQQVTLRCSSQSGHNTVSWYQQALGQGPQFIFQYYREEENGRGNFPPRFSGLQFPNYSSELNVNALELDDSALYLCASSSQATDTQYFGPGTRLTVL.

This rearrangement joins TRBV5-5 to TRBJ2-1, with D perhaps matching TRBD2 (6 bases). There are 15 residues in the CDR3. V lost 2 bases to trimming and J lost 4 bases, with 13 bases between them. The germline CDR1 and CDR2 sequences are SGHKS and YYEKEE (reference sequence). The CDR3 DNA reads TGTGCCAGCAGCTTACTCGCGGGGCAATACAATGAGCAGTTCTTC. This codes for CASSLLAGQYNEQFF.

The chain carries TRBV15 and TRBJ1-6; tentative D call: TRBD1 (5 bases). This CDR3 has 18 amino acids. CDR1 is LNHNV and CDR2 is YYDKDF in the germline V gene (reference sequence). V dropped 0 bases and J dropped 1 base, with 13 bases sitting between them. This CDR3 is CATSRDLPGQSYNSPLHF. The DNA of the CDR3 is TGTGCCACCAGCAGAGATTTGCCCGGACAATCCTATAATTCACCCCTCCACTTT. The full variable domain, its missing parts supplied by reference TRBV15 and TRBJ1-6, is DAMVIQNPRYQVTQFGKPVTLSCSQTLNHNVMYWYQQKSSQAPKLLFHYYDKDFNNEADTPDNFQSRRPNTSFCFLDIRSPGLGDTAMYLCATSRDLPGQSYNSPLHFGNGTRLTVT.

The chain carries TRBV4-2 and TRBJ1-3; unclear D gene. This CDR3 is built from 17 residues. Per germline, CDR1 LGHNA and CDR2 YNFKEQ. V lost 0 bases and J 0 bases, leaving 12 bases between the germline ends. CDR3 in amino acids: CASSQDPGGLSGNTIYF. CDR3 nucleotides: TGTGCCAGCAGCCAAGATCCAGGAGGGCTCTCTGGAAACACCATATATTTT.

The genes are TRBV7-2 and TRBJ2-5, with 12 bases aligning to TRBD2. The CDR3 is 16 residues long. V shed 5 bases and J 1 base; nucleotides not matched to a gene: 5. The V gene's germline CDR1 is SGHTA and CDR2 FQGNSA. The CDR3 bases are TGTGCCAGCAGCCCACAGGGACTAGCGGGCCAAGAGACCCAGTACTTC. Amino acid sequence: CASSPQGLAGQETQYF.

The V and J genes are TRBV7-2 and TRBJ2-5, with 8 bases lining up with TRBD1. This CDR3 has 16 amino acids. Trimming took 0 bases from V and 4 from J; bases not matched to a gene: 7. Germline V gene lookup returns CDR1 SGHTA and CDR2 FQGNSA. The CDR3 region has the DNA TGTGCCAGCAGCTTAGCCTCAGGCAGGGGGCGAGAGACCCAGTACTTC. Protein product: CASSLASGRGRETQYF. The whole variable domain, filled in from reference TRBV7-2 and TRBJ2-5, reads GAGVSQSPSNKVTEKGKDVELRCDPISGHTALYWYRQSLGQGLEFLIYFQGNSAPDKSGLPSDRFSAERTGGSVSTLTIQRTQQEDSAVYLCASSLASGRGRETQYFGPGTRLLVL.

The gene calls are TRBV11-2 and TRBJ2-3; 11 bases match TRBD2. The germline CDR1 and CDR2 sequences are SGHAT and FQNNGV. This CDR3 is 15 amino acids long. Trimming cost V 5 bases and J 4 bases; bases outside gene matches: 5. The DNA of the CDR3 is TGTGCCAGCAGCGCTCTAGCGGGAGGACCAGATACGCAGTATTTT. Residues: CASSALAGGPDTQYF.

The rearrangement uses TRBV4-2 and TRBJ1-2; 9 bases agree with TRBD1. CDR3 length: 16 residues. Germline assignment: CDR1 LGHNA and CDR2 YNFKEQ. The ends lost 0 bases at V and 4 bases at J; junction bases unmatched: 6. CDR3 sequence (DNA): TGTGCCAGCAGCCAAGATTCTGGGACAGGGATCTATGGCTACACCTTC. It yields the protein CASSQDSGTGIYGYTF.

The chain carries TRBV24-1 and TRBJ1-5; D is possibly TRBD1 (6 bases). Germline-derived CDR1 and CDR2 are KGHDR and SFDVKD. The CDR3 is 14 amino acids. V gave up 10 bases and J gave up 2 bases, with 14 bases separating them. In DNA form, the CDR3 reads TGTGCCACACCTGACAGGTTGCGCAATCAGCCCCAGCATTTT. It yields the protein CATPDRLRNQPQHF.

The chain uses TRBV9 and TRBJ1-1; D is undetermined. The CDR3 is made up of 13 amino acids. V gave up 0 bases and J gave up 3 bases, with 6 bases separating them. Germline V gene sequence: CDR1 SGDLS, CDR2 YYNGEE. The chain's CDR3 is CASSVEGDTEAFF. The CDR3 DNA follows: TGTGCCAGCAGCGTAGAGGGAGACACTGAAGCTTTCTTT.

The V and J genes are TRBV28 and TRBJ2-1, with 9 positions matching TRBD1. J was trimmed by 8 bases and V by 5 bases; bases with no gene match: 10. Germline loops: CDR1 MDHEN, CDR2 SYDVKM. CDR3 size: 15 residues. DNA of the CDR3: TGTGCCAGCAGTACCGGGACAGGGTTCGTCGATGAGCAGTTCTTC. It is translated as CASSTGTGFVDEQFF.

This clone was counted a few times. V is TRBV2 and J is TRBJ2-2; 11 bases align to TRBD2. The CDR3 covers 17 residues. The germline CDR1 and CDR2 sequences are SNHLY and FYNNEI. J lost 6 bases, V lost 6 bases, and 12 bases had no gene match. Here the CDR3 reads CASRRALLAGEAGELFF. The DNA for the CDR3 is TGTGCCAGCAGGAGAGCCCTACTAGCGGGAGAGGCCGGGGAGCTGTTTTTT.

This clone was seen just once. The chain couples TRBV18 to TRBJ1-1, with 7 bases matching TRBD1. This CDR3 has 14 amino acids. CDR1 and CDR2 from the germline V gene are KGHSH and LQKENI. V gave up 4 bases and J gave up 6 bases; unmatched junction bases: 8. The CDR3 loop is CASSQEQGGPEAFF. Here the CDR3 DNA reads TGTGCCAGCTCACAGGAACAAGGGGGCCCTGAAGCTTTCTTT. The whole variable domain, remainder taken from reference TRBV18 and TRBJ1-1, is NAGVMQNPRHLVRRRGQEARLRCSPMKGHSHVYWYRQLPEEGLKFMVYLQKENIIDESGMPKERFSAEFPKEGPSILRIQQVVRGDSAAYFCASSQEQGGPEAFFGQGTRLTVV.

The V call is TRBV11-2, the J call TRBJ2-7; 9 bases align to TRBD2. CDR3 length equals 16 residues. V dropped 2 bases and J dropped 8; count of bases not matched to a gene: 13. Germline V CDR1 and CDR2: SGHAT, FQNNGV. The CDR3 spells CASSLRVGSGRTQQYF. CDR3 DNA: TGTGCCAGCAGCTTAAGGGTGGGTAGCGGGAGAACTCAGCAGTACTTC.

CDR3 region: CASSLGLAGEQFF. The CDR3 coding sequence is TGTGCCAGCAGCTTAGGGCTAGCGGGGGAGCAGTTCTTC. This chain joins TRBV7-3 and TRBJ2-1; TRBD2 matches at 9 bases. Germline V gene sequence: CDR1 SGHTA, CDR2 FQGTGA. V gave up 2 bases and J gave up 10 bases; unmatched junction bases: 3. This CDR3 has 13 residues.

In DNA, the CDR3 is TGTGCCAGCTCACTGCGCGCTCAAGAGACCCAGTACTTC. Its translation: CASSLRAQETQYF. The V gene is TRBV18, the J gene TRBJ2-5; D unclear. Germline V gene data show CDR1 as KGHSH and CDR2 as LQKENI. With 4 bases removed from V and 2 bases from J, the gap between germline ends came to 8 bases. This CDR3 spans 13 amino acids.

The gene calls are TRBV2 and TRBJ1-1; D is possibly TRBD1 (5 bases). The CDR3 has 14 residues. From germline, CDR1 is SNHLY and CDR2 FYNNEI. V lost 3 bases and J lost 0, with 8 bases in between. The CDR3 region is CASSDRVMNTEAFF. The CDR3 DNA reads TGTGCCAGCAGTGACAGGGTTATGAACACTGAAGCTTTCTTT.

This chain connects TRBV19 to TRBJ1-2; 8 nucleotides match TRBD1. From germline, CDR1 is LNHDA and CDR2 SQIVND (reference sequence). The V segment lost 3 bases and the J segment 5 bases; nucleotides outside the gene matches: 5. The CDR3 contains 14 residues. CDR3 region: CASSMQGAQYGYTF. The CDR3, as DNA: TGTGCCAGTAGTATGCAGGGGGCGCAGTATGGCTACACCTTC.

The chain links TRBV3-1 (or the pseudogene TRBV3-2) to TRBJ2-1; a weak D match, TRBD2 (5 bases). This CDR3 contains 14 residues. Germline V lookup: CDR1 LGHDT, CDR2 YNNKEL (reference sequence). Trimming pared 2 bases from V and 8 bases from J, leaving 13 bases between. The CDR3 loop is CASSQLALTHEQFF. The CDR3 DNA follows: TGTGCCAGCAGCCAACTAGCTTTGACACATGAGCAGTTCTTC.

This chain links TRBV28 with TRBJ1-5; D remains unclear. Germline V gene data show CDR1 as MDHEN and CDR2 as SYDVKM. Deletions cut 6 bases from V and 0 bases from J, with 3 bases between. There are 12 residues in the CDR3. CDR3 bases: TGTGCCAGCAGCCATAGCAATCAGCCCCAGCATTTT. Translating gives CASSHSNQPQHF.

The gene calls are TRBV6-2 or TRBV6-3 and TRBJ2-2, with TRBD2 identical over 14 bases. The CDR3 sequence is 17 residues long. Germline values: CDR1 MNHEY, CDR2 SVGEGT. V was pared by 2 bases and J by 13 bases, with 12 bases of the junction left unmatched. CDR3 sequence reads: CASSYPETSGRVHWLFF. The DNA of the CDR3 is TGTGCCAGCAGTTACCCCGAGACTAGCGGGAGGGTCCATTGGCTGTTTTTT.

For the CDR3, the DNA is TGTGCGATATTAGCGGGAATCGATGAGCAGTTCTTC. Its translation: CAILAGIDEQFF. The chain recombines TRBV30 with TRBJ2-1; the match to TRBD2 covers 8 bases. This CDR3 is built from 12 residues. CDR1 GTSNPN and CDR2 SVGIG come from the germline V gene (reference sequence). The full variable domain, completed using reference TRBV30 and TRBJ2-1, is SQTIHQWPATLVQPVGSPLSLECTVEGTSNPNLYWYRQAAGRGLQLLFYSVGIGQISSEVPQNLSASRPQDRQFILSSKKLLLSDSGFYLCAILAGIDEQFFGPGTRLTVL.

A few counts support this clone. The gene calls are TRBV7-2 and TRBJ1-3; D call uncertain. This CDR3 comprises 16 residues. Per the germline V gene, CDR1 is SGHTA and CDR2 is FQGNSA. Trimming removed 1 base at V and 0 bases at J, with 10 bases between. CDR3 nucleotides: TGTGCCAGCAGCTTAGTCGAAACGAGCTCTGGAAACACCATATATTTT. This gives the protein CASSLVETSSGNTIYF.

This sequence joins TRBV6-4 and TRBJ2-1; TRBD2 agrees at 7 bases. Germline trimming cut 0 bases from V and 7 bases from J; bases unmatched to any gene: 9. CDR1 is MRHNA, CDR2 SNTAGT, per germline. The CDR3 covers 16 residues. CDR3 sequence (DNA): TGTGCCAGCAGTGACTCGAACGGACTAGATGTAAATGAGCAGTTCTTC. It encodes CASSDSNGLDVNEQFF.